This is a list of T cell receptor beta chains from one sample in a study of shared clonotypes between healthy human individuals. Assay: immunoSEQ multiplex PCR; the TCRdb copy retains only in-frame clones and omits some. The sample consists of 2,500,000 or so clones, roughly 93% of them appearing once. Sequencing input: naive CD4+ T cells from PBMCs. The receptors come from a man between 18 and 35 years old in good health. Some clones in this sample may be carry-over from other donors' samples. The CDR3 runs from the conserved cysteine through the conserved F or W. Each record gives: V gene, D gene, J gene, clone size, CDR3 protein, CDR3 DNA. The D gene is left open where the match is weak. Not all rows give a size; the values are once, few, many and, for expanded clones, a class.

V gene: TRBV10-3
D gene: TRBD1
J gene: TRBJ2-7
clone size: NA
CDR3 protein: CAITLGTGFSHEQYF
CDR3 DNA: TGTGCCATCACGTTAGGGACAGGGTTTAGTCACGAGCAGTACTTC

V gene: TRBV18
D gene: NA
J gene: TRBJ2-2
clone size: few
CDR3 protein: CASSPAGRPNTGELFF
CDR3 DNA: TGTGCCAGCTCACCGGCGGGGAGGCCGAACACCGGGGAGCTGTTTTTT

V gene: TRBV5-1
D gene: TRBD2
J gene: TRBJ2-2
clone size: NA
CDR3 protein: CASSPGGSTGELFF
CDR3 DNA: TGCGCCAGCAGCCCGGGGGGGTCCACCGGGGAGCTGTTTTTT

V gene: TRBV7-2
D gene: NA
J gene: TRBJ2-2
clone size: NA
CDR3 protein: CASSLVITGELFF
CDR3 DNA: TGTGCCAGCAGCTTAGTCATCACCGGGGAGCTGTTTTTT

V gene: TRBV19
D gene: TRBD1
J gene: TRBJ2-7
clone size: NA
CDR3 protein: CASSTTGERTYEQYF
CDR3 DNA: TGTGCCAGTAGTACCACAGGGGAGAGGACCTACGAGCAGTACTTC

V gene: TRBV4-1
D gene: TRBD2
J gene: TRBJ2-7
clone size: NA
CDR3 protein: CASSQDRTSDYYEQYF
CDR3 DNA: TGCGCCAGCAGCCAAGATAGGACTAGCGACTACTACGAGCAGTACTTC

V gene: TRBV29-1
D gene: TRBD1
J gene: TRBJ2-7
clone size: NA
CDR3 protein: CSARQGGRNEQYF
CDR3 DNA: TGCAGCGCCCGACAGGGGGGGAGAAACGAGCAGTACTTC

V gene: TRBV30
D gene: NA
J gene: TRBJ2-1
clone size: NA
CDR3 protein: CAWSVGFSLGEQFF
CDR3 DNA: TGTGCCTGGAGTGTAGGATTTAGTCTTGGTGAGCAGTTCTTC

V gene: TRBV7-3
D gene: NA
J gene: TRBJ2-3
clone size: NA
CDR3 protein: CASSLTGAHGDTQYF
CDR3 DNA: TGTGCCAGCAGCTTAACAGGGGCGCATGGAGATACGCAGTATTTT

V gene: TRBV2
D gene: TRBD2
J gene: TRBJ2-2
clone size: NA
CDR3 protein: CASSGAGGPTGELFF
CDR3 DNA: TGTGCCAGCAGCGGAGCGGGAGGGCCCACCGGGGAGCTGTTTTTT

V gene: TRBV9
D gene: NA
J gene: TRBJ1-3
clone size: NA
CDR3 protein: CASSVAGTYGNTIYF
CDR3 DNA: TGTGCCAGCAGCGTAGCGGGGACATACGGAAACACCATATATTTT

V gene: TRBV14
D gene: TRBD2
J gene: TRBJ2-5
clone size: NA
CDR3 protein: CASSHSTRGVAGVETQYF
CDR3 DNA: TGTGCCAGCAGCCATAGTACCCGGGGAGTAGCGGGAGTTGAGACCCAGTACTTC

V gene: TRBV5-1
D gene: NA
J gene: TRBJ2-5
clone size: NA
CDR3 protein: CASSLGNAETQYF
CDR3 DNA: TGCGCCAGCAGCTTGGGCAACGCCGAGACCCAGTACTTC

V gene: TRBV6-1
D gene: NA
J gene: TRBJ1-1
clone size: NA
CDR3 protein: CASSPRDRKNTEAFF
CDR3 DNA: TGTGCCAGCAGTCCCCGGGACCGAAAGAACACTGAAGCTTTCTTT

V gene: TRBV28
D gene: NA
J gene: TRBJ1-2
clone size: NA
CDR3 protein: CASTNRLQGYTF
CDR3 DNA: TGTGCCAGCACGAACAGACTGCAGGGCTACACCTTC

V gene: TRBV27
D gene: NA
J gene: TRBJ2-3
clone size: NA
CDR3 protein: CASSLYGTYSTDTQYF
CDR3 DNA: TGTGCCAGCAGTTTATACGGGACCTACAGCACAGATACGCAGTATTTT

V gene: TRBV7-9
D gene: NA
J gene: TRBJ1-2
clone size: NA
CDR3 protein: CASSLAPTEIDGYTF
CDR3 DNA: TGTGCCAGCAGCTTAGCCCCGACAGAGATCGATGGCTACACCTTC

V gene: TRBV29-1
D gene: TRBD2
J gene: TRBJ2-5
clone size: NA
CDR3 protein: CSVQGGSETQYF
CDR3 DNA: TGCAGCGTTCAAGGCGGGAGTGAGACCCAGTACTTC

V gene: TRBV5-1
D gene: NA
J gene: TRBJ1-1
clone size: NA
CDR3 protein: CASSSLINTEAFF
CDR3 DNA: TGCGCCAGCAGCTCGTTAATTAACACTGAAGCTTTCTTT

V gene: TRBV7-8
D gene: NA
J gene: TRBJ1-3
clone size: NA
CDR3 protein: CASSPGTPSSGNTIYF
CDR3 DNA: TGTGCCAGCAGTCCCGGGACTCCGAGCTCTGGAAACACCATATATTTT

V gene: TRBV9
D gene: TRBD2
J gene: TRBJ2-7
clone size: NA
CDR3 protein: CASSARGGRESYEQYF
CDR3 DNA: TGTGCCAGCAGCGCCCGAGGAGGGCGGGAGAGCTACGAGCAGTACTTC

V gene: TRBV5-4
D gene: NA
J gene: TRBJ1-1
clone size: NA
CDR3 protein: CASSFGGTIVNTEAFF
CDR3 DNA: TGTGCCAGCAGCTTCGGGGGGACGATTGTGAACACTGAAGCTTTCTTT

V gene: TRBV7-9
D gene: NA
J gene: TRBJ2-5
clone size: NA
CDR3 protein: CASSRGLSQETQYF
CDR3 DNA: TGTGCCAGCAGCCGGGGACTTTCCCAAGAGACCCAGTACTTC

V gene: TRBV28
D gene: NA
J gene: TRBJ1-1
clone size: once
CDR3 protein: CASNPLVLSEAFF
CDR3 DNA: TGTGCCAGCAACCCCCTGGTGTTAAGTGAAGCTTTCTTT

V gene: TRBV6-5
D gene: TRBD1
J gene: TRBJ1-2
clone size: NA
CDR3 protein: CASSRKTGDYGYTF
CDR3 DNA: TGTGCCAGCAGTCGAAAGACAGGGGACTATGGCTACACCTTC

V gene: TRBV19
D gene: NA
J gene: TRBJ1-1
clone size: NA
CDR3 protein: CASNVRAKYMNTEAFF
CDR3 DNA: TGTGCCAGTAACGTGAGGGCCAAATACATGAACACTGAAGCTTTCTTT

V gene: TRBV27
D gene: NA
J gene: TRBJ2-3
clone size: NA
CDR3 protein: CASRPSTDTQYF
CDR3 DNA: TGTGCCAGCAGACCCTCCACAGATACGCAGTATTTT

V gene: TRBV6-6
D gene: TRBD2
J gene: TRBJ2-1
clone size: NA
CDR3 protein: CASSRGREGRDEQFF
CDR3 DNA: TGTGCCAGCAGCCGAGGGCGGGAGGGCCGCGATGAGCAGTTCTTC

V gene: TRBV7-9
D gene: TRBD2
J gene: TRBJ2-5
clone size: NA
CDR3 protein: CASSQQLAAETQYF
CDR3 DNA: TGTGCCAGCAGCCAACAACTAGCGGCAGAGACCCAGTACTTC

V gene: TRBV6-5
D gene: TRBD1
J gene: TRBJ1-2
clone size: NA
CDR3 protein: CASSPDRGRRGYTF
CDR3 DNA: TGTGCCAGCAGCCCCGACAGGGGGCGACGGGGCTACACCTTC

V gene: TRBV28
D gene: NA
J gene: TRBJ2-3
clone size: NA
CDR3 protein: CASSFGDDRDTQYF
CDR3 DNA: TGTGCCAGCAGTTTCGGGGATGATCGAGATACGCAGTATTTT

V gene: TRBV7-2
D gene: NA
J gene: TRBJ2-1
clone size: NA
CDR3 protein: CASSFLGGSYNEQFF
CDR3 DNA: TGTGCCAGCAGCTTTTTGGGAGGTTCCTACAATGAGCAGTTCTTC

V gene: TRBV5-6
D gene: NA
J gene: TRBJ1-5
clone size: NA
CDR3 protein: CASSSTGVQPQHF
CDR3 DNA: TGTGCCAGCAGCTCGACGGGGGTTCAGCCCCAGCATTTT

V gene: TRBV2
D gene: NA
J gene: TRBJ1-5
clone size: NA
CDR3 protein: CASSDFPLGGGQPQHF
CDR3 DNA: TGTGCCAGCAGCGACTTCCCCCTGGGCGGCGGTCAGCCCCAGCATTTT

V gene: TRBV28
D gene: TRBD1
J gene: TRBJ2-6
clone size: NA
CDR3 protein: CASSPGQSSGANVLTF
CDR3 DNA: TGTGCCAGCAGTCCGGGACAGAGCTCTGGGGCCAACGTCCTGACTTTC

V gene: TRBV30
D gene: TRBD1
J gene: TRBJ1-1
clone size: few
CDR3 protein: CASRTGRNTEAFF
CDR3 DNA: TGTGCCTCGAGGACAGGGAGGAACACTGAAGCTTTCTTT

V gene: TRBV6-1
D gene: NA
J gene: TRBJ1-1
clone size: NA
CDR3 protein: CASSRVAEAFF
CDR3 DNA: TGTGCCAGCAGCAGGGTTGCTGAAGCTTTCTTT

V gene: TRBV19
D gene: TRBD1
J gene: TRBJ1-5
clone size: NA
CDR3 protein: CASSSGQGYGQPQHF
CDR3 DNA: TGTGCCAGTAGCTCTGGACAGGGATATGGTCAGCCCCAGCATTTT

V gene: TRBV25-1
D gene: NA
J gene: TRBJ1-4
clone size: NA
CDR3 protein: CASSGLWDATNEKLFF
CDR3 DNA: TGTGCCAGCAGTGGTCTATGGGATGCAACTAATGAAAAACTGTTTTTT

V gene: TRBV28
D gene: TRBD1
J gene: TRBJ1-3
clone size: NA
CDR3 protein: CASSRDRGTSGNTIYF
CDR3 DNA: TGTGCCAGCAGTCGAGACAGGGGGACTTCTGGAAACACCATATATTTT

V gene: TRBV10-3
D gene: NA
J gene: TRBJ1-3
clone size: NA
CDR3 protein: CAISAPGGRDGSGNTIYF
CDR3 DNA: TGTGCCATCAGTGCCCCGGGGGGGAGGGACGGCTCTGGAAACACCATATATTTT